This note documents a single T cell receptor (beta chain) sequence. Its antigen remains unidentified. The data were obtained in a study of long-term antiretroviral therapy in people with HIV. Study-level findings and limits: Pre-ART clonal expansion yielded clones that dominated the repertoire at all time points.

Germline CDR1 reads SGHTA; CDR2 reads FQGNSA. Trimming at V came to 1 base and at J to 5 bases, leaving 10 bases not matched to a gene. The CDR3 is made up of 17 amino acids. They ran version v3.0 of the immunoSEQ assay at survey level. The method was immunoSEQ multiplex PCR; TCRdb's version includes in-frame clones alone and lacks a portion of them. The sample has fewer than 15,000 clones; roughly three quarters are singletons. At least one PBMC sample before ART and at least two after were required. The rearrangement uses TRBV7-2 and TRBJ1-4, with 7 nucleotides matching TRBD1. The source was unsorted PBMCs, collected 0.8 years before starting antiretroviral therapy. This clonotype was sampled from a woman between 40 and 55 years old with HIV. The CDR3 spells CASSLDPRQGPNEKLFF. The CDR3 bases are TGTGCCAGCAGCTTAGACCCCAGACAGGGACCAAATGAAAAACTGTTTTTT.